What follows is one T cell receptor (beta chain) and its context. What it binds is not known. As for time point: newly diagnosed GD, antithyroid drugs for less than 3 months. After RNA was extracted from PBMCs, the TCR library was made from it. These data originate in a study of regulatory T cells in long-lasting Graves disease. General study points: There was favoring of TRBV28, TRBJ1-2 and TRBJ2-5 in persistent disease.

In building TCR beta libraries, iRepertoire HTBI primers were used together with Arm-PCR of CDR3 regions. Original analysis: Analysis of the samples identified under 80 TRBV and roughly 15 TRBJ segments. TCRdb processed the multiplex PCR reads anew with MiXCR; each CDR3 protein has one entry. TCRdb, not the authors, supplied the V and J calls. The repertoire consists of some 400,000 distinct CDR3 sequences, with about 15% occurring once and the leading ten covering around 17%. CDR1 and CDR2 (germline): DFQATT, SNEGSKA (reference sequence). Losses at the gene ends were 6 bases for V and 4 bases for J; bases not matched to a gene: 12. The CDR3 is 15 residues long. This sample was also put to use in a study of T cells in Graves' hyperthyroidism and ophthalmopathy.

This chain links TRBV20-1 with TRBJ1-2; TRBD1 agrees at 9 bases. The origin of this receptor is a woman between 25 and 40 years old with Graves disease. The sample consisted of peripheral blood mononuclear cells (PBMCs), taken at new diagnosis, from a patient treated with antithyroid drugs. CDR3 nucleotides: TGCAGTGCCCCCACCGGGACAGGGTGGAGCTATGGCTACACCTTC. It codes for CSAPTGTGWSYGYTF.